This T cell receptor (beta chain) derives from a study of shared clonotypes between healthy human individuals. Study-wide context: Three plates were used per donor for CD4 naive, three for CD4 memory, two for CD8 naive and one for CD8 memory.

The data were produced by immunoSEQ multiplex PCR, yet TCRdb's version contains in-frame clones alone and is incomplete. The sample lists some 500,000 clones; roughly 95% were seen once. It was into CD45RA+ naive and CD45RA-negative memory subsets that the CD4+ cells were split. The CDR3 runs to 15 residues. V was trimmed by 0 bases and J by 4 bases, leaving 8 bases between them. Germline assignment: CDR1 SGHRS and CDR2 YFSETQ. This sequence originates from a woman in her 30s in good health. V gene TRBV5-1 combines with J gene TRBJ2-6; no clear D. Sequencing was performed on naive CD4+ T cells sorted from blood. Subset specified: CD45RA+ positively selected. The CDR3 DNA is TGCGCCAGCAGCTTGGTGATAGGGGGGGCCAACGTCCTGACTTTC. Amino acids: CASSLVIGGANVLTF.